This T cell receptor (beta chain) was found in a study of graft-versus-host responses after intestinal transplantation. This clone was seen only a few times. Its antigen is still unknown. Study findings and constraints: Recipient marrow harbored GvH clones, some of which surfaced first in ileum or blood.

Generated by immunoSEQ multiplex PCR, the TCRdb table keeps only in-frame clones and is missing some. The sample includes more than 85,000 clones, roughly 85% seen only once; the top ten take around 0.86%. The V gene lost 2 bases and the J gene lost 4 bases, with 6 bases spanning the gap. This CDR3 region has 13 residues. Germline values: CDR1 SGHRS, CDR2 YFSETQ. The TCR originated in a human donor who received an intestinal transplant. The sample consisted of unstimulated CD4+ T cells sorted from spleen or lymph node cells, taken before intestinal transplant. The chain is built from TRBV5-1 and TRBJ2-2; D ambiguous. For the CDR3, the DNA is TGCGCCAGCAGCTTTCCAATCACCGGGGAGCTGTTTTTT. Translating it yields CASSFPITGELFF.